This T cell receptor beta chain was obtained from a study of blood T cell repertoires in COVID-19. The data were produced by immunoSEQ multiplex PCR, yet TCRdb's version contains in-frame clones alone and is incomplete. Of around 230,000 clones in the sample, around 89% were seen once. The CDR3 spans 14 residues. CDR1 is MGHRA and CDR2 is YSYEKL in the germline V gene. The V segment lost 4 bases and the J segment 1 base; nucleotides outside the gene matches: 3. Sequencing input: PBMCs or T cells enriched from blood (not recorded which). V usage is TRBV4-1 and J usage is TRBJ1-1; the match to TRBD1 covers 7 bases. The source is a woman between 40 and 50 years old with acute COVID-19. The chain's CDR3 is CASSPSGGNTEAFF. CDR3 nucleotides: TGCGCCAGCAGCCCGTCAGGGGGGAACACTGAAGCTTTCTTT.